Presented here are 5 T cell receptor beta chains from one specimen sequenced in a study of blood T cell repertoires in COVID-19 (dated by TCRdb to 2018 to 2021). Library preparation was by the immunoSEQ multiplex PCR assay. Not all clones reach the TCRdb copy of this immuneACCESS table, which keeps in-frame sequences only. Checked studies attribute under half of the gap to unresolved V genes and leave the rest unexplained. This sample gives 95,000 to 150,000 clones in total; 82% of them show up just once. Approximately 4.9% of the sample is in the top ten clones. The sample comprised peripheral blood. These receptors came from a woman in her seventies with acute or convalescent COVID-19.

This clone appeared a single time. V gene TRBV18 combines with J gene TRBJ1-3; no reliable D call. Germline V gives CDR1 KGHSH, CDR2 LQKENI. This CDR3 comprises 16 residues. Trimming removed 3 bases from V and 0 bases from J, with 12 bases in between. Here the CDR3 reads CASSPTSPGSGNTIYF. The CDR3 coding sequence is TGTGCCAGCTCACCGACAAGCCCCGGCTCTGGAAACACCATATATTTT.

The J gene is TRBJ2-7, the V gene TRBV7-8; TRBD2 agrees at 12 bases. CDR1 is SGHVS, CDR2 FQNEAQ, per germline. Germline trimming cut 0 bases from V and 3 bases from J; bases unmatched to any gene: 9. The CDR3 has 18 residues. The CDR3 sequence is CASSLALAGGPINYEQYV. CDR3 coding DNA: TGTGCCAGCAGCTTAGCGCTAGCGGGGGGGCCGATTAACTACGAGCAGTACGTC.

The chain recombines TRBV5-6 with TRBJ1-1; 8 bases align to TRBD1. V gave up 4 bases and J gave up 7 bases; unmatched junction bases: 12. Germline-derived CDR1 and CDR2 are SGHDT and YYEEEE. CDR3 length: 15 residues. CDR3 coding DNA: TGTGCCAGCAGCGGCCGGGACAGGTATGGGAGTGAAGCTTTCTTT. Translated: CASSGRDRYGSEAFF. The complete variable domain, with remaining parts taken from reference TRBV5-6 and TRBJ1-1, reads DAGVTQSPTHLIKTRGQQVTLRCSPKSGHDTVSWYQQALGQGPQFIFQYYEEEERQRGNFPDRFSGHQFPNYSSELNVNALLLGDSALYLCASSGRDRYGSEAFFGQGTRLTVV.

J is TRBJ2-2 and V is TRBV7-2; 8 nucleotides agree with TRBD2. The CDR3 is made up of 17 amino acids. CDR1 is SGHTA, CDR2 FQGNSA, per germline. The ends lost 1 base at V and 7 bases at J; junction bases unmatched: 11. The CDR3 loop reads CASSLDIGGGSVGELFF. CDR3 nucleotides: TGTGCCAGCAGCTTAGATATAGGCGGGGGGTCCGTCGGGGAGCTGTTTTTT.

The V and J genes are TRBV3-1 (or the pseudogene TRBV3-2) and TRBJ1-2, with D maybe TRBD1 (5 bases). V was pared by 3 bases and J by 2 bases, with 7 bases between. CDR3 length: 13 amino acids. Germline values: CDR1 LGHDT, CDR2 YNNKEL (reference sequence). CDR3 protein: CASSQGGNYGYTF. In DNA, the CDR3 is TGTGCCAGCAGCCAGGGGGGGAACTATGGCTACACCTTC.